This T cell receptor beta chain came from a study of OX40 agonist ivuxolimab in advanced cancers. Regarding the study as a whole: At 0.1 to 3.0 mg/kg, clonal expansion of CD4+ and CD8+ blood T cells had occurred by week 6.

A note on this clone: Its target is unknown.

Sequenced by immunoSEQ multiplex PCR; TCRdb stores in-frame clones only, minus some. The table lists about 100,000 clones, less than 95% of them singletons, with under 0.65% in the top ten. V lost 1 base, J lost 2 bases, and 11 bases lay in between. Germline-derived CDR1 and CDR2 are SGHTA and FQGNSA. This CDR3 contains 15 residues. The chain employs TRBV7-2 and TRBJ1-1; perhaps TRBD1 as D (5 bases). The clonotype comes from an adult with an advanced solid tumor such as melanoma, head and neck, liver or kidney cancer. The material sequenced was CD4+ or CD8+ T cells sorted from blood, taken in a trial of the OX40 agonist ivuxolimab. CDR3 DNA sequence: TGTGCCAGCAGCTTAGTCCCGACAGTTAACACTGAAGCTTTCTTT. Translated: CASSLVPTVNTEAFF.